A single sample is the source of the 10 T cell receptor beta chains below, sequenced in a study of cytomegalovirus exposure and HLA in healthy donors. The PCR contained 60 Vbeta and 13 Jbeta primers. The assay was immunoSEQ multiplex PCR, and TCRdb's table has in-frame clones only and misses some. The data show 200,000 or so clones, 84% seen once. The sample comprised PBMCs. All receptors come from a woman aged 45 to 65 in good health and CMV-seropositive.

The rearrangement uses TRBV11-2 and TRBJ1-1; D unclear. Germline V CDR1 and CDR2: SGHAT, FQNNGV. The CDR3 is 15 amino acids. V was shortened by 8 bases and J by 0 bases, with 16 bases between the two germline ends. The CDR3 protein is CASLTYPLMNTEAFF. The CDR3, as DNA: TGTGCCAGCCTCACCTACCCTCTCATGAACACTGAAGCTTTCTTT.

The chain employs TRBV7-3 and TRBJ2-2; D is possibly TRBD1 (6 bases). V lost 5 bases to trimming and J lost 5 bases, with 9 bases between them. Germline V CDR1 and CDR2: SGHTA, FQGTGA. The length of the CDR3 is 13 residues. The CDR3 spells CASSPQGTGELFF. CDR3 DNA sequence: TGTGCCAGCAGCCCCCAGGGGACCGGGGAGCTGTTTTTT.

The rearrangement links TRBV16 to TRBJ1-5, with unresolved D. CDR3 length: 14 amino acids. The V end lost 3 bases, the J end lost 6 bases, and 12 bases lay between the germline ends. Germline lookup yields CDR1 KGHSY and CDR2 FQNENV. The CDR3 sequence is CASSQGRGGQPQHF. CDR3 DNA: TGTGCCAGCAGCCAGGGCCGGGGAGGTCAGCCCCAGCATTTT.

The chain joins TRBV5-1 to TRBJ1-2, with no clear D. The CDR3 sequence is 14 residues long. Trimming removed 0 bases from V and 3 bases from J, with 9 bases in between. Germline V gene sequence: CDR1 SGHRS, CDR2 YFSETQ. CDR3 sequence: CASSLGPVDYGYTF. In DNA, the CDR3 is TGCGCCAGCAGCTTGGGTCCAGTCGACTATGGCTACACCTTC.

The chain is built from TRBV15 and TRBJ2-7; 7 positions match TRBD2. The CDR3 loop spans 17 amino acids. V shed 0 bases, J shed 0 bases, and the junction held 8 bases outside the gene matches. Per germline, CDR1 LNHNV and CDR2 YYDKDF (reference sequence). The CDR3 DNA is TGTGCCACCAGCAGAGATAATTGGCGGGGGACCTCCTACGAGCAGTACTTC. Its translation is CATSRDNWRGTSYEQYF.

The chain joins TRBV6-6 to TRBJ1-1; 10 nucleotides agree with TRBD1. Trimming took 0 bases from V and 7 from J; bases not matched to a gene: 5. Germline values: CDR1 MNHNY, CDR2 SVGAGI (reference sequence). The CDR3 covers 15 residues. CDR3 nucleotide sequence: TGTGCCAGCAGTTACTCGGGACAGGGGAATCTTGAAGCTTTCTTT. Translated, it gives CASSYSGQGNLEAFF.

CDR3 DNA: TGTGCCAGTAGTTCCCCGAGAGATACCAACTATGGCTACACCTTC. Translated: CASSSPRDTNYGYTF. V and J are TRBV19 and TRBJ1-2; unclear D gene. Germline CDR1 is LNHDA and CDR2 is SQIVND (reference sequence). V dropped 5 bases and J dropped 2 bases, with 15 bases sitting between them. The CDR3 totals 15 residues.

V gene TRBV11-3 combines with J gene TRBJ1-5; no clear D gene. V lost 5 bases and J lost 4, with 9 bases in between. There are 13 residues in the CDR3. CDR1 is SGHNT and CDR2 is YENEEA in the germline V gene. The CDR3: CASSRGINQPQHF. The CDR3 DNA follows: TGTGCCAGCAGCAGAGGGATAAATCAGCCCCAGCATTTT. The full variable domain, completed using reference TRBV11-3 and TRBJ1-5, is EAGVVQSPRYKIIEKKQPVAFWCNPISGHNTLYWYLQNLGQGPELLIRYENEEAVDDSQLPKDRFSAERLKGVDSTLKIQPAELGDSAVYLCASSRGINQPQHFGDGTRLSIL.

CDR3 loop: CASDQGQGGSGELFF. The CDR3 nucleotides read TGTGCCAGTGACCAGGGACAGGGAGGTTCCGGGGAGCTGTTTTTT. The chain recombines TRBV2 with TRBJ2-2; TRBD1 aligns across 9 bases. J lost 6 bases, V lost 9 bases, and 11 bases had no gene match. CDR1 is SNHLY and CDR2 is FYNNEI in the germline V gene. The CDR3 runs to 15 residues.

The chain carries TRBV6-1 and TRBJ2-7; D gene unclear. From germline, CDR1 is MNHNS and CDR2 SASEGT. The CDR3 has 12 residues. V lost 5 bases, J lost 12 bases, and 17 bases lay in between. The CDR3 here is CASSQDGSRGYF. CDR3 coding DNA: TGTGCCAGCAGTCAAGACGGCTCGCGAGGGTACTTC.